The clone carrying this TCR beta chain was found a few times. The data originate from a study of T-cell memory formation after mild COVID-19. Barcoded TCR alpha and TCR beta cDNA libraries with UMIs came from 5'RACE using constant-segment primers. From the 5' RACE reads, TCRdb called clonotypes with MiXCR, one entry per CDR3 protein. The sample holds 50,000 to 60,000 distinct CDR3 sequences, about 27% seen once. CDR3 size: 18 residues. The V gene's germline CDR1 is SGHKS and CDR2 YYEKEE (reference sequence). V lost 1 base, J lost 0 bases, and 17 bases lay in between. The chain is built from TRBV5-5 and TRBJ1-5; D may be TRBD1 (5 bases). The sequenced sample consisted of PBMCs or a T cell subset sorted from them (not recorded which). The sequence was collected from a man aged 18-30 years who had mild COVID-19 (a few samples of this study predate the infection). Cell type and time point are not known. The CDR3 nucleotides are TGTGCCAGCAGCTTGTGGAATCAGGGCTTTTATAGCAATCAGCCCCAGCATTTT. Residues: CASSLWNQGFYSNQPQHF.